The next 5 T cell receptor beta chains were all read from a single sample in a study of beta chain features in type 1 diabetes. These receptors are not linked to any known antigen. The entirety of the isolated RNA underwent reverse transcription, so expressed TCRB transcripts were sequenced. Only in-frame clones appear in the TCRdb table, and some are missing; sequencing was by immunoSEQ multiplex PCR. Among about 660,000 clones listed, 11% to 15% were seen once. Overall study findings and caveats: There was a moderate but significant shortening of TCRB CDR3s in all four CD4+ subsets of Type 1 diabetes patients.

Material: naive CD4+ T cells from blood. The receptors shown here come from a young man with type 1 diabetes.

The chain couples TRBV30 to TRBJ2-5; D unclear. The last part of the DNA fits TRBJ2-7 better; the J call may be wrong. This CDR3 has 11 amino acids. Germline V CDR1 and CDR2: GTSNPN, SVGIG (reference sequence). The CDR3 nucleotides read TGTGCCTGGAACAAAGCCTACGAGCAGTACTTC. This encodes CAWNKAYEQYF.

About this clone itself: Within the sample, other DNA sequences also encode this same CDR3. The CDR3 spells CAWSGGNTGELFF. The DNA of the CDR3 is TGTGCCTGGAGTGGCGGGAACACCGGGGAGCTGTTTTTT. The chain joins TRBV30 to TRBJ2-2; D call uncertain. The germline CDR1 and CDR2 sequences are GTSNPN and SVGIG (reference sequence). The CDR3 has 13 residues. V lost 1 base, J lost 1 base, and 4 bases lay in between.

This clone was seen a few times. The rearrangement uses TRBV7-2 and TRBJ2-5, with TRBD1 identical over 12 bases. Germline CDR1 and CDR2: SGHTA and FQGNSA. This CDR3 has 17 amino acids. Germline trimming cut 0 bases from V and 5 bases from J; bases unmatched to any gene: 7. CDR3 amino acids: CASSLAYRDRGLETQYF. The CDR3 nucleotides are TGTGCCAGCAGCTTAGCCTACCGGGACAGGGGGCTGGAGACCCAGTACTTC.

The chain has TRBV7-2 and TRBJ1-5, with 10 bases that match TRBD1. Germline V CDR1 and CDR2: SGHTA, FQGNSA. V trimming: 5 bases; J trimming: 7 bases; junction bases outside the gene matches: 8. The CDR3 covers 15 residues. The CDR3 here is CASSPDRGRGQPQHF. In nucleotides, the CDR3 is TGTGCCAGCAGCCCCGACAGGGGGCGGGGACAGCCCCAGCATTTT.

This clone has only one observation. CDR3 nucleotide sequence: TGCGCCAGCAGCCAAGGACATTGGGCCACTGAAGCTTTCTTT. The encoded protein is CASSQGHWATEAFF. The chain combines TRBV4-1 with TRBJ1-1; no definite D call. Germline V gene data show CDR1 as MGHRA and CDR2 as YSYEKL. V lost 1 base, J lost 4 bases, and 10 bases lay in between. CDR3 length equals 14 residues.